This T cell receptor (beta chain) was captured in a study of CD8+CD57+ T cells in acquired aplastic anemia. For the study at large: Sorted CD4+ and CD8+ cells gave a mean 3.2 ug DNA, range about 0.19 to 27.4 ug. General study results and limits: Researchers report that about 28 CD8+ CDR3 sequences appeared in both patients and controls. The study found no significant CD8+ Simpson's diversity difference between patients and controls.

The trim removed 6 bases at V and 6 bases at J, leaving 6 bases unmatched. Germline loops: CDR1 GTSNPN, CDR2 SVGIG (reference sequence). This CDR3 is built from 13 residues. Profiling of TCR beta VDJ combinations and CDR3 sequences used genomic DNA as template. TCRdb ran MiXCR on the reads and lists one entry per CDR3 protein. This table has 150,000 or so distinct CDR3 sequences, 47% appearing once. This clonotype was counted many times. What it binds is not known. Those patients picked for sequencing had displayed CD8+CD57+ cell expansion on flow cytometry. This sequence joins TRBV30 and TRBJ2-7; 12 positions match TRBD2. The clonotype originates from a human donor with aplastic anemia. Material: sorted CD4+, CD8+, or CD8+CD57+ T cells (not recorded which) from PBMCs. CDR3 region: CACQLAGGLEQYF. The CDR3 nucleotides are TGTGCCTGCCAACTAGCGGGAGGCCTCGAGCAGTACTTC.